One T cell receptor (beta chain) is described in this entry. The antigen is unknown. Individual cDNA molecules in this library carried unique molecular identifiers. In the authors' methods: With a range of roughly 23,224 to 690,600, the median per sample was 95,638 TCRs. TCRdb passed the reads through MiXCR, listing each CDR3 protein once. The V and J calls reflect TCRdb's pipeline rather than the authors' work. This table has about 120,000 distinct CDR3 sequences, approximately 9.3% appearing once. The authors' total RNA extraction used unfractionated whole blood. The source of the sample is a study of human T cells and chemical hapten exposure. In the study overall: Small pooled library volume differences mainly caused per-sample TCR yield variation. General study results and limits: TCRs at high frequency, those above 1 in 1000, did not change with DPC sensitization.

The receptor was derived from a human donor in good health. Some clones in this sample may be carry-over from other donors' samples. What was sequenced was whole blood.

In nucleotides, the CDR3 is TGTGCCAGCAGCTTGACCACTAGCGGGAGCACAGATACGCAGTATTTT. Amino acid sequence: CASSLTTSGSTDTQYF. The genes are TRBV7-6 and TRBJ2-3, with 9 bases fitting TRBD2. CDR1 and CDR2 (germline): SGHVS, FNYEAQ. The CDR3 contains 16 residues. The V segment lost 3 bases and the J segment 0 bases; nucleotides outside the gene matches: 4.